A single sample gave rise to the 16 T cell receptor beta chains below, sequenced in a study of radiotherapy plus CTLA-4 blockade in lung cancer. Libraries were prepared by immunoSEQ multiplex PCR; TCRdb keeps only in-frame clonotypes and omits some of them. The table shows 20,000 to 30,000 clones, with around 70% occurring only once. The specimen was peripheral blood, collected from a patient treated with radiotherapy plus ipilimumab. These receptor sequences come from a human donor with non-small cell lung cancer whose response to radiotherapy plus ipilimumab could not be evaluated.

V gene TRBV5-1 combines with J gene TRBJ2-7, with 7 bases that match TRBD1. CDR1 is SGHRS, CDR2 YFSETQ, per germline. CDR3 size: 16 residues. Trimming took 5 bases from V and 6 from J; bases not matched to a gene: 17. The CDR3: CASRETAGTVISEQYF. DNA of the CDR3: TGCGCCAGCAGGGAAACAGCCGGGACAGTTATCTCCGAGCAGTACTTC.

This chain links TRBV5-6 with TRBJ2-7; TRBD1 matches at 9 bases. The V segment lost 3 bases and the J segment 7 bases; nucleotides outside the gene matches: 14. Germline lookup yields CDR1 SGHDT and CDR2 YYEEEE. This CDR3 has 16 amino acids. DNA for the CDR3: TGTGCCAGCAGCTCCGTCCTTGGGACAGGGAGTTCTGAGCAGTACTTC. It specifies CASSSVLGTGSSEQYF.

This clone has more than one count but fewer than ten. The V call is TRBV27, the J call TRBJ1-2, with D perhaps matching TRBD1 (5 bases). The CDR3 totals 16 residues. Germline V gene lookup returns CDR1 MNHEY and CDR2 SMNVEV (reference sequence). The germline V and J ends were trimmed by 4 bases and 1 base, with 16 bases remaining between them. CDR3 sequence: CASSSNYWGVNYGYTF. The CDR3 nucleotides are TGTGCCAGCAGTTCAAATTATTGGGGGGTTAACTATGGCTACACCTTC.

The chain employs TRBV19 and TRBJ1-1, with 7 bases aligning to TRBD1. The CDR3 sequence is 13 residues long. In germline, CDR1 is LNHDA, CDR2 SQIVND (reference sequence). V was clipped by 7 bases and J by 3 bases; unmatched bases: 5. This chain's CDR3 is CASTWTGDTEAFF. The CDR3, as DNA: TGTGCCAGTACCTGGACAGGAGACACTGAAGCTTTCTTT.

CDR3 in amino acids: CASSFAPSPNQPQHF. As DNA, the CDR3 is TGTGCCAGCAGTTTTGCGCCCTCCCCCAATCAGCCCCAGCATTTT. The V and J genes are TRBV28 and TRBJ1-5; D call uncertain. The germline V gene encodes CDR1 MDHEN and CDR2 SYDVKM. This CDR3 has 15 residues. Trimming pared 3 bases from V and 3 bases from J, leaving 12 bases between.

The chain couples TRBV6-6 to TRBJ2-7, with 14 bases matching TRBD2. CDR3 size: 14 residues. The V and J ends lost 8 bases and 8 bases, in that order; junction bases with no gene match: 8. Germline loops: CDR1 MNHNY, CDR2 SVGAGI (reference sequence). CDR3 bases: TGTGCCAGCGGACCCGGGACTAGCGGGAGCAAGCAGTACTTC. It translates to CASGPGTSGSKQYF.

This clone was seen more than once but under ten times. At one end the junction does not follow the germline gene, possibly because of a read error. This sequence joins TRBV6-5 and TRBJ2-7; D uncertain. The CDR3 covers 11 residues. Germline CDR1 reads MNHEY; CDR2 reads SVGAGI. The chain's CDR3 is CASSYSAAWFF. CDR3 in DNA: TGTGCCAGCAGTTACTCCGCGGCCTGGTTCTTC.

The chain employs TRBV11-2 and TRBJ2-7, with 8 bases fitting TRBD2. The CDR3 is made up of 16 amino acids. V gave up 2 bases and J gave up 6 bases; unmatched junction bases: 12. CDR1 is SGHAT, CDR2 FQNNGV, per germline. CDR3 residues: CASSLRTGGGSGEQYF. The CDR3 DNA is TGTGCCAGCAGCTTAAGGACGGGAGGGGGGAGCGGCGAGCAGTACTTC. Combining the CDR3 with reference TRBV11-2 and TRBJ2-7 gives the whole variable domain EAGVAQSPRYKIIEKRQSVAFWCNPISGHATLYWYQQILGQGPKLLIQFQNNGVVDDSQLPKDRFSAERLKGVDSTLKIQPAKLEDSAVYLCASSLRTGGGSGEQYFGPGTRLTVT.

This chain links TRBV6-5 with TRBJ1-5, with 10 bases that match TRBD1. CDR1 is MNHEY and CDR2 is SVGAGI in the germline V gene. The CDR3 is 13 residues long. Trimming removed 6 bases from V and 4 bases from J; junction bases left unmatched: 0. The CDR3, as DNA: TGTGCCAGCAGGGGACAGGGGAATCAGCCCCAGCATTTT. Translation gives CASRGQGNQPQHF.

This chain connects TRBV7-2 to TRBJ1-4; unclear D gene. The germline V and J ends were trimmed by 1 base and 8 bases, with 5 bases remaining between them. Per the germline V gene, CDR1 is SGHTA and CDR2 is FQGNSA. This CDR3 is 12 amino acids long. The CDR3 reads CASSLEREKLFF. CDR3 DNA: TGTGCCAGCAGCTTAGAGAGGGAAAAACTGTTTTTT.

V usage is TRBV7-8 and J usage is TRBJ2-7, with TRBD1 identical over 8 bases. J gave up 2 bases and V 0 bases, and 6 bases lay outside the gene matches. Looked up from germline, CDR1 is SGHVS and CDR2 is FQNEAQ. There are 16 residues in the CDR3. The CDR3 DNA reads TGTGCCAGCAGCTTAGCGCCGGACAGGGACACCTACGAGCAGTACTTC. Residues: CASSLAPDRDTYEQYF.

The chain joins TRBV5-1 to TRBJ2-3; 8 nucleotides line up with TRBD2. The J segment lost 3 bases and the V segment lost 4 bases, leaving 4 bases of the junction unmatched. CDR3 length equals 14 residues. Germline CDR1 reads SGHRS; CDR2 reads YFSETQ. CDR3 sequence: CASSITSGTDTQYF. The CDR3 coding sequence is TGCGCCAGCAGCATCACTAGCGGAACAGATACGCAGTATTTT.

CDR3 residues: CASNRKGSGSSYEQYF. CDR3 nucleotide sequence: TGTGCCAGCAACAGGAAAGGGAGCGGGAGCTCCTACGAGCAGTACTTC. This chain joins TRBV7-8 and TRBJ2-7, with 8 bases identical to TRBD2. This CDR3 contains 16 residues. Per the germline V gene, CDR1 is SGHVS and CDR2 is FQNEAQ. J gave up 0 bases and V 7 bases, and 11 bases lay outside the gene matches. Complete variable domain (other parts from reference TRBV7-8 and TRBJ2-7): GAGVSQSPRYKVAKRGQDVALRCDPISGHVSLFWYQQALGQGPEFLTYFQNEAQLDKSGLPSDRFFAERPEGSVSTLKIQRTQQEDSAVYLCASNRKGSGSSYEQYFGPGTRLTVT.

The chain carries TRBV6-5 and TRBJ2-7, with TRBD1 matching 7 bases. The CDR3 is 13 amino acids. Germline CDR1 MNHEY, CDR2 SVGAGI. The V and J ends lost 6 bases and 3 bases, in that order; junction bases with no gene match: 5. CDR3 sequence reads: CASRKGQLYEQYF. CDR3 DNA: TGTGCCAGCAGAAAGGGACAGCTCTACGAGCAGTACTTC.

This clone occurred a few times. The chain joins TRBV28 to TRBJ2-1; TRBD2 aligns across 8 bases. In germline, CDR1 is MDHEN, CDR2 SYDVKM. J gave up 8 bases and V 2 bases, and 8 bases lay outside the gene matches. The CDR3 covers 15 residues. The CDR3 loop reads CASSLSGSGIDEQFF. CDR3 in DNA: TGTGCCAGCAGTTTAAGCGGGAGCGGTATCGATGAGCAGTTCTTC.

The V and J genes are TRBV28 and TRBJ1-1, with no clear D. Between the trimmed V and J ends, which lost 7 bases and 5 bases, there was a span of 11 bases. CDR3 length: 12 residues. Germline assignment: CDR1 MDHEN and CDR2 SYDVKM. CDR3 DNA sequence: TGTGCCAGCACCTCAACGGTGACTGAAGCTTTCTTT. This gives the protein CASTSTVTEAFF.